The 6 T cell receptor beta chains below all came from one sample that was sequenced in a study of T cells in localized non-small cell lung cancer. The table came from immunoSEQ multiplex PCR; TCRdb's copy has only in-frame clones and leaves some out. This table has over 20,000 clones, more than 75% appearing once. Sequencing was performed on peripheral blood, taken before any cancer treatment. The receptors derive from a male donor aged 60 or older with stage II squamous cell lung carcinoma.

The V call is TRBV10-3, the J call TRBJ1-6, with 7 bases identical to TRBD1. This CDR3 spans 17 amino acids. With 0 bases clipped from V and 0 bases from J, the junction kept 2 bases outside the gene matches. CDR1 is ENHRY, CDR2 SYGVKD, per germline. For the CDR3, the DNA is TGTGCCATCAGTGAGTCGACAGGGAGCTCCTATAATTCACCCCTCCACTTT. Translated: CAISESTGSSYNSPLHF.

V usage is TRBV6-5 and J usage is TRBJ1-2, with no clear D. The V end was cut by 2 bases, the J end by 2 bases, with 6 bases between. The CDR3 covers 13 residues. Germline V gene lookup returns CDR1 MNHEY and CDR2 SVGAGI. This CDR3 reads CASSYEQNYGYTF. The CDR3 nucleotides are TGTGCCAGCAGTTACGAACAGAACTATGGCTACACCTTC.

V usage is TRBV6-5 and J usage is TRBJ2-6; unclear D gene. The CDR3 loop spans 16 amino acids. The V and J ends lost 2 bases and 0 bases respectively, with 8 bases between them. In germline, CDR1 is MNHEY, CDR2 SVGAGI. DNA for the CDR3: TGTGCCAGCAGTTACGGGATACACTCTGGGGCCAACGTCCTGACTTTC. Protein sequence: CASSYGIHSGANVLTF.

This sequence joins TRBV10-3 and TRBJ2-2; D tentatively fits TRBD1 or TRBD2 (5 bases each). The CDR3 has 14 amino acids. Germline CDR1 is ENHRY and CDR2 is SYGVKD. The ends were cut back, 10 bases at V and 5 bases at J, with 17 bases in the middle. CDR3 residues: CATSGTPRTGELFF. The CDR3 nucleotides read TGTGCCACCTCCGGGACCCCTAGGACCGGGGAGCTGTTTTTT.

The chain uses TRBV5-5 and TRBJ2-5, with 8 bases matching TRBD1. Germline assignment: CDR1 SGHKS and CDR2 YYEKEE (reference sequence). V lost 0 bases and J lost 2; bases outside the gene matches: 3. This CDR3 is built from 15 residues. For the CDR3, the DNA is TGTGCCAGCAGCTTGGGGGGACAGGCGCAAGAGACCCAGTACTTC. Translating gives CASSLGGQAQETQYF.

The chain combines TRBV28 with TRBJ1-2; perhaps TRBD1 as D (5 bases). CDR3 size: 12 residues. Germline lookup yields CDR1 MDHEN and CDR2 SYDVKM. The germline V and J ends were trimmed by 11 bases and 8 bases, with 18 bases remaining between them. CDR3 loop: CAFNRGGWGYTF. DNA of the CDR3: TGTGCCTTCAACCGGGGGGGTTGGGGCTACACCTTC.